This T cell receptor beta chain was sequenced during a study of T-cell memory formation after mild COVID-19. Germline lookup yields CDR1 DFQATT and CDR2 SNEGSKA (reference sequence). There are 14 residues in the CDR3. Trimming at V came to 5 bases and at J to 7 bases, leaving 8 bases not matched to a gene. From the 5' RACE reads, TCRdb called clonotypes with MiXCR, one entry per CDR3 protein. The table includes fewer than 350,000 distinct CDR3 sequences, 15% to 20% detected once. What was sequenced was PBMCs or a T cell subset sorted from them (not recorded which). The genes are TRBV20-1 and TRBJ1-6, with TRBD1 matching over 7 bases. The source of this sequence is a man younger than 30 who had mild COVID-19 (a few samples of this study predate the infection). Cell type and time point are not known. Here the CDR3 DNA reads TGCAGTGCTCCCCCCACAGGGGCCAATTCACCCCTCCACTTT. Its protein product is CSAPPTGANSPLHF.